What follows are 10 T cell receptor beta chains derived from one specimen sequenced in a study of shared clonotypes between healthy human individuals. Sequenced by immunoSEQ multiplex PCR; TCRdb stores in-frame clones only, minus some. The data hold roughly 660,000 clones, with 80% to 95% observed a single time. Sequencing used memory CD8+ T cells from PBMCs. The subset denotes: CD45RO+ cells pooled with CCR7-negative TemRA cells. The receptors derive from a man between 18 and 29 years old in good health. Some clones in this sample may be carry-over from other donors' samples.

The rearrangement links TRBV23-1 to TRBJ2-7, with 10 positions matching TRBD2. TRBV23-1 is an ORF; its function is uncertain. The CDR3 has 14 amino acids. V was clipped by 4 bases and J by 4 bases; unmatched bases: 4. The CDR3 nucleotides read TGCGCCAGCAGTCTAGCGGGAGGTGTTTACGAGCAGTACTTC. Translation: CASSLAGGVYEQYF.

V gene TRBV28 combines with J gene TRBJ1-2, with unresolved D. The CDR3 extends over 14 amino acids. Trimming stripped 2 bases from V and 2 bases from J, with 9 bases between. Germline CDR1 is MDHEN and CDR2 is SYDVKM. CDR3 amino acids: CASSLGIGNYGYTF. Here the CDR3 DNA reads TGTGCCAGCAGTTTAGGCATAGGCAACTATGGCTACACCTTC.

The V and J genes are TRBV19 and TRBJ1-5; D unresolved. This CDR3 contains 16 residues. The V end lost 3 bases, the J end lost 0 bases, and 12 bases lay between the germline ends. The germline V gene encodes CDR1 LNHDA and CDR2 SQIVND (reference sequence). Written as DNA, the CDR3 is TGTGCCAGTAGTATTTTTTACCGGAGTAGCAATCAGCCCCAGCATTTT. Translation gives CASSIFYRSSNQPQHF.

This chain connects TRBV13 to TRBJ2-7; TRBD1 aligns across 8 bases. From germline, CDR1 is PRHDT and CDR2 FYEKMQ (reference sequence). The CDR3 contains 14 residues. J lost 2 bases, V lost 3 bases, and 3 bases had no gene match. The CDR3 DNA reads TGTGCCAGCAGCTTGGGACAGGCGACCTACGAGCAGTACTTC. Residues: CASSLGQATYEQYF.

V and J are TRBV19 and TRBJ2-7, with 10 bases matching TRBD2. V lost 4 bases, J lost 3 bases, and 6 bases stayed unmatched. The CDR3 has 15 amino acids. Germline assignment: CDR1 LNHDA and CDR2 SQIVND (reference sequence). The CDR3 region is CASSTRLAGFYEQYF. CDR3 sequence (DNA): TGTGCCAGTAGTACACGACTAGCGGGTTTCTACGAGCAGTACTTC.

The gene calls are TRBV2 and TRBJ2-1; tentatively, D is TRBD2 (5 bases). The CDR3 spans 10 residues. Germline V gives CDR1 SNHLY, CDR2 FYNNEI. V lost 8 bases and J lost 8, with 7 bases in between. The CDR3 nucleotides read TGTGCCAGCTCTAGCCATGAGCAGTTCTTC. This encodes CASSSHEQFF.

This chain uses TRBV25-1 with TRBJ1-5, with D perhaps matching TRBD1 (5 bases). The CDR3 has 14 amino acids. The germline V gene encodes CDR1 MGHDK and CDR2 SYGVNS. Trimming left V 1 base short and J 5 bases short, with 9 bases between. CDR3 coding DNA: TGTGCCAGCAGTGAATTTGGGGCCCATCAGCCCCAGCATTTT. Encoded protein: CASSEFGAHQPQHF.

This clone showed up just once. The CDR3 sequence: CASSLESLPRAVYEKLFF. The CDR3 bases are TGCGCCAGCAGCTTGGAATCCCTCCCCCGGGCAGTTTATGAAAAACTGTTTTTT. The chain links TRBV5-1 to TRBJ1-4; D gene uncertain. This CDR3 has 18 amino acids. V was pared by 0 bases and J by 6 bases, with 21 bases between. Germline V gene data show CDR1 as SGHRS and CDR2 as YFSETQ.

The chain has TRBV27 and TRBJ1-5; a possible D gene is TRBD1 (6 bases). CDR1 is MNHEY and CDR2 is SMNVEV in the germline V gene (reference sequence). The CDR3 length is 14 residues. Trimming shortened V by 4 bases and J by 4 bases, and 11 bases separated the two germline ends. The CDR3: CASSSRDTNQPQHF. The DNA for the CDR3 is TGTGCCAGCAGTTCCCGGGACACTAATCAGCCCCAGCATTTT.

The chain carries TRBV29-1 and TRBJ2-1; a possible D gene is TRBD2 (6 bases). CDR1 is SQVTM, CDR2 ANQGSEA, per germline. CDR3 length equals 16 residues. The V gene lost 0 bases and the J gene lost 2 bases, with 14 bases spanning the gap. This CDR3 reads CSVEDQGSGPYNEQFF. Written as DNA, the CDR3 is TGCAGCGTTGAAGATCAAGGTAGCGGCCCCTACAATGAGCAGTTCTTC.